The entry below gives a single TCR beta chain sequence along with its context. What antigen it recognizes has not been identified. No much larger clone exists at a distance of one base, and base qualities are not known. The data belong to a study of CD8+CD57+ T cells in acquired aplastic anemia (dated by TCRdb to the late 2010s). Regarding the study in general: On average, sorted CD4+ and CD8+ cells yielded around 3.5 ug of extracted DNA, with a range of 0.2 to 27.4 ug. An average of approximately 10 million reads for CD4+ cells and roughly 12 million reads for CD8+ cells was obtained from healthy donor samples. What the study reported, not specific to this receptor: Approximately 31 CD8+ CDR3 sequences were found in both patients and controls but appeared to be highly expressed in patients and within the immunodominant clones of the patients. Patients and healthy controls showed no significant difference in CD8+ Simpson's diversity (P=0.060).

Profiling of TCR beta VDJ combinations and CDR3 sequences used genomic DNA as the template. TCR repertoire sequencing was run on an Illumina HiSeq 2000. In the source study's methods: TRBV/TRBJ rearrangement plots, CDR3 size and DJ length profiles, and Simpson's diversity index were used to assess repertoires. The most abundant DNA sequence in the deep sequencing data was taken as the immunodominant clone. CDR3 amino acid sequences were screened for sharing across subjects and compared with published repertoires and the VDJdb database. TCRdb itself trimmed the public reads at Q25 with fastp, ran MiXCR and retained productive beta chains. Merged by CDR3 protein, the rows form single entries marked with the most common genes and DNA. What appears here as the V and J calls and clone size reflects TCRdb's work, not the paper's. This sample lists around 64,000 distinct CDR3 sequences; 50% to 70% were detected once. About 2.5% of the sample is held by the ten biggest clonotypes.

V loses 7 bases at its end and J loses 0 bases; junction bases beyond the gene matches: 6. CDR1 MDHEN and CDR2 SYDVKM were looked up in the germline V gene. From cysteine to phenylalanine, the CDR3 is 15 amino acids long. The kept DNA is CDR3 alone, 45 bases in frame from the first base. TCR repertoires of sorted CD4+ and CD8+ blood T cells from severe aplastic anemia patients and healthy subjects were deep-sequenced in the study. Ficoll-Paque density gradient centrifugation was used to isolate peripheral blood mononuclear cells. CD4+ and CD8+ T cells were sorted by FACS or magnetic beads before DNA extraction.

The material sequenced was sorted CD4+, CD8+, or CD8+CD57+ T cells (not recorded which) from PBMCs. Recombination linked TRBV28 to TRBJ2-7, and TRBD1 aligns with 10 junction nucleotides. This clonotype was obtained from a human donor in good health, serving as a control. The DNA sequence reads TGTGCCAGCAAGCGCGGACAGGGGGACTCCTACGAGCAGTACTTC. It encodes CASKRGQGDSYEQYF.